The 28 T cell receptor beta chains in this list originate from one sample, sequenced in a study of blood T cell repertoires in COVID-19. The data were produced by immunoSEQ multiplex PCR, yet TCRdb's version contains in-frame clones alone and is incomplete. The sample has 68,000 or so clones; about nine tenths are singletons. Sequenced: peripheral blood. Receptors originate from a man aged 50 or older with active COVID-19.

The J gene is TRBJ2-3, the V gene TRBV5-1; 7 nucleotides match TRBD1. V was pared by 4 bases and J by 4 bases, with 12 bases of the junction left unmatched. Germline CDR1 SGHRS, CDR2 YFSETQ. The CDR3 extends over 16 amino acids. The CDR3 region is CASSQIQGRRSDTQYF. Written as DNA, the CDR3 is TGCGCCAGCAGCCAAATACAGGGGAGAAGGTCAGATACGCAGTATTTT. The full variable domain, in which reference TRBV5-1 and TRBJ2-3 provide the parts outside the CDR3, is KAGVTQTPRYLIKTRGQQVTLSCSPISGHRSVSWYQQTPGQGLQFLFEYFSETQRNKGNFPGRFSGRQFSNSRSEMNVSTLELGDSALYLCASSQIQGRRSDTQYFGPGTRLTVL.

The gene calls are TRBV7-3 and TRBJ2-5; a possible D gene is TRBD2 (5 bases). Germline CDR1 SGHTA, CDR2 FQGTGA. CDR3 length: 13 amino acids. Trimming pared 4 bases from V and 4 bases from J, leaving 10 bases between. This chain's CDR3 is CASSSGVGETQYF. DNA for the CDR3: TGTGCCAGCAGCTCCGGGGTCGGAGAGACCCAGTACTTC.

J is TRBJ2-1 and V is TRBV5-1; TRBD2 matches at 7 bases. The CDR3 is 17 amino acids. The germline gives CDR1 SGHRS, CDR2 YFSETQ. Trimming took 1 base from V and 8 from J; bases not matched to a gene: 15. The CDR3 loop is CASSLTEERGIVYEQFF. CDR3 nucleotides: TGCGCCAGCAGCTTGACGGAGGAGCGGGGAATAGTCTATGAGCAGTTCTTC. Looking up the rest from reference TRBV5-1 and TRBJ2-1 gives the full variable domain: KAGVTQTPRYLIKTRGQQVTLSCSPISGHRSVSWYQQTPGQGLQFLFEYFSETQRNKGNFPGRFSGRQFSNSRSEMNVSTLELGDSALYLCASSLTEERGIVYEQFFGPGTRLTVL.

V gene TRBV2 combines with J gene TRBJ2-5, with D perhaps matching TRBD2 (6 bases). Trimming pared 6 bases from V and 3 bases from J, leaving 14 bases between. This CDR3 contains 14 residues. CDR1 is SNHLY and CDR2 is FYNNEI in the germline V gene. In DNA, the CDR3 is TGTGCCAGCAGCGCCACTGGACTAAAAGAGACCCAGTACTTC. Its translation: CASSATGLKETQYF.

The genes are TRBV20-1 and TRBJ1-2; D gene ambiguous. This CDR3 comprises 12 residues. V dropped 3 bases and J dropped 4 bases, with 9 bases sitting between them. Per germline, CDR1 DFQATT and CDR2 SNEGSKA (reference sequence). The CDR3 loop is CSASLQSYGYTF. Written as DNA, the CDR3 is TGCAGTGCTAGTTTACAGAGCTATGGCTACACCTTC.

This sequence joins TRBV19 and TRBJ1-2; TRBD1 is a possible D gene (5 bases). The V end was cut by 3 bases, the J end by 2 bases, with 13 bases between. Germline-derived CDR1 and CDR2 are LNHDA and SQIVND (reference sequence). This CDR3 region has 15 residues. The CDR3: CASSMMSTGNYGYTF. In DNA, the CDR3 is TGTGCCAGTAGTATGATGAGCACAGGAAACTATGGCTACACCTTC.

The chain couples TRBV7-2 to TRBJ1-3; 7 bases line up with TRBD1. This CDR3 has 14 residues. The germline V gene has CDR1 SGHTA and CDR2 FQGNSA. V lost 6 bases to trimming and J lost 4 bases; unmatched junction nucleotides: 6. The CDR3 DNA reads TGTGCCAGCAGACCCGGGACAGAGGGAAACACCATATATTTT. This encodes CASRPGTEGNTIYF.

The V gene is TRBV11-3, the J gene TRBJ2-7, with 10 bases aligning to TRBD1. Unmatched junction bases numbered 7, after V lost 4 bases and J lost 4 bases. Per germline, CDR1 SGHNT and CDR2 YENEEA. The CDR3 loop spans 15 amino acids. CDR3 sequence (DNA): TGTGCCAGCAGCTCGGCGGGACAGGGGTGGTACGAGCAGTACTTC. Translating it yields CASSSAGQGWYEQYF. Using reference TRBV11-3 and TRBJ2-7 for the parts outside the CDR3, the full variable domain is EAGVVQSPRYKIIEKKQPVAFWCNPISGHNTLYWYLQNLGQGPELLIRYENEEAVDDSQLPKDRFSAERLKGVDSTLKIQPAELGDSAVYLCASSSAGQGWYEQYFGPGTRLTVT.

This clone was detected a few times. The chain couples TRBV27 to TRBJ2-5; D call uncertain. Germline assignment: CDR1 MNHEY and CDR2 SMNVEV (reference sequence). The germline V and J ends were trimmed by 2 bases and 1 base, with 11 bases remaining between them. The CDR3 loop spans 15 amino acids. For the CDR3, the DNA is TGTGCCAGCAGTTTAGGATGGGCGCTCCAAGAGACCCAGTACTTC. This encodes CASSLGWALQETQYF.

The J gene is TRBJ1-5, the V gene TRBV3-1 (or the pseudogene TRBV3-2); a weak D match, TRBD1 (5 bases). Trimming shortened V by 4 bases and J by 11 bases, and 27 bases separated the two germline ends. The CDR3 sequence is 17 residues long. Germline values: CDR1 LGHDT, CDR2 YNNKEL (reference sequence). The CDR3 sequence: CASSPRIPTGKPQAQHF. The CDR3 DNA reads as TGTGCCAGCAGCCCTAGAATCCCCACAGGTAAACCCCAGGCCCAGCATTTT.

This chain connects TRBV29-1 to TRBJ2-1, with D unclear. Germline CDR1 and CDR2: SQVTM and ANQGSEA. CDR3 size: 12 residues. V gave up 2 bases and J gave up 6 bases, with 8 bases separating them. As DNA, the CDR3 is TGCAGCGTTGAAAGGCAGGTCAATGAGCAGTTCTTC. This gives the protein CSVERQVNEQFF.

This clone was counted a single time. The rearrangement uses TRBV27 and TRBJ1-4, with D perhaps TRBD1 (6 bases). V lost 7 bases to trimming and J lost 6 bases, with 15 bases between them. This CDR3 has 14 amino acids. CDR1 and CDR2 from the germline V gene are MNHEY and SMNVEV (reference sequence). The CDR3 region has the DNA TGTGCCAGCAAACCCTATGGGGGCCATGAAAAACTGTTTTTT. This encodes CASKPYGGHEKLFF.

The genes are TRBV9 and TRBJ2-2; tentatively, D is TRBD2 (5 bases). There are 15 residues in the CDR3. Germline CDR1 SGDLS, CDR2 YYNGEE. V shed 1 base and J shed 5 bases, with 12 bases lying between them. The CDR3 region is CASSVRGSGTGELFF. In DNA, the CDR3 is TGTGCCAGCAGCGTACGAGGGAGCGGTACCGGGGAGCTGTTTTTT.

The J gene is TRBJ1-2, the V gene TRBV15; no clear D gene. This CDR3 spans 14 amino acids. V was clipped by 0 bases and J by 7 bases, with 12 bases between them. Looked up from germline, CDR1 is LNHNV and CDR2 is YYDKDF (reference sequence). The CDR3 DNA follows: TGTGCCACCAGCAGAGATCTAGGCGGCGTTGGCTACACCTTC. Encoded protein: CATSRDLGGVGYTF.

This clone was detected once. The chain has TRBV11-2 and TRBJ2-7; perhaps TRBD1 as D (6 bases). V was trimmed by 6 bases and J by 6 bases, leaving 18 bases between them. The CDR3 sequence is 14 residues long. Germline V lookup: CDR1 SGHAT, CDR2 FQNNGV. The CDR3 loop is CASSRGHTTGEQYF. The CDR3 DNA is TGTGCCAGCAGTCGGGGACACACGACGGGCGAGCAGTACTTC.

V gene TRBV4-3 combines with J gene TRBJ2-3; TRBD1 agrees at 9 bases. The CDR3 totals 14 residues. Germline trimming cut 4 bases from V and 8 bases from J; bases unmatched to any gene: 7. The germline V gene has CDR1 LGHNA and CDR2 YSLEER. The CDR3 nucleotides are TGCGCCAGCAGCCGCTTAACAGGGGGCAGTACGCAGTATTTT. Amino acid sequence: CASSRLTGGSTQYF.

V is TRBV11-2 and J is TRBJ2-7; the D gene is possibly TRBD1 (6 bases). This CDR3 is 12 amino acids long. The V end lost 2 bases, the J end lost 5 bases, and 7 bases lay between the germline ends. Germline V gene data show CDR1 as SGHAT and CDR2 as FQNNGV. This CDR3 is CASSLRGNEQYF. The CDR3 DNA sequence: TGTGCCAGCAGCTTAAGGGGGAACGAGCAGTACTTC. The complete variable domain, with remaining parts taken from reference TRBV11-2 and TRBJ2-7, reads EAGVAQSPRYKIIEKRQSVAFWCNPISGHATLYWYQQILGQGPKLLIQFQNNGVVDDSQLPKDRFSAERLKGVDSTLKIQPAKLEDSAVYLCASSLRGNEQYFGPGTRLTVT.

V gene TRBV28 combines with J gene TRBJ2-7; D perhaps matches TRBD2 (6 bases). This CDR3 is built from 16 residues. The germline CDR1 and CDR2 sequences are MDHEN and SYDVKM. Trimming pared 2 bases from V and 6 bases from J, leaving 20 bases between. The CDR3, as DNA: TGTGCCAGCAGTTTACCTAGAGGGACCGGGGGTTCCGAGCAGTACTTC. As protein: CASSLPRGTGGSEQYF.

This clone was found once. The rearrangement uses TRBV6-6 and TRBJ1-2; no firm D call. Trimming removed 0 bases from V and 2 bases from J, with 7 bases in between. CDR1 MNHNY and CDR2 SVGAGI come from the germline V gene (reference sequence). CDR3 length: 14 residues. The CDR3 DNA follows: TGTGCCAGCAGTTACTCGCGGGGAAACTATGGCTACACCTTC. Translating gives CASSYSRGNYGYTF.

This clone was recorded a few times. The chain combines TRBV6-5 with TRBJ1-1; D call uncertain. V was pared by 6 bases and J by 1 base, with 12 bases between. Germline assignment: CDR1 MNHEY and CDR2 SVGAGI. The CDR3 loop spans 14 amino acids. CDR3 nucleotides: TGTGCCAGCAGAGGAGAGGGCACGAACACTGAAGCTTTCTTT. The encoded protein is CASRGEGTNTEAFF.

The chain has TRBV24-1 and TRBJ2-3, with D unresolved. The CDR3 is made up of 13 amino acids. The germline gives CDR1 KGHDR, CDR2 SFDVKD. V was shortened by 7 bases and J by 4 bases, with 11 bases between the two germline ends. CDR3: CATRDSSSDTQYF. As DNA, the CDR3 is TGTGCCACCAGGGATAGTAGCTCAGATACGCAGTATTTT.

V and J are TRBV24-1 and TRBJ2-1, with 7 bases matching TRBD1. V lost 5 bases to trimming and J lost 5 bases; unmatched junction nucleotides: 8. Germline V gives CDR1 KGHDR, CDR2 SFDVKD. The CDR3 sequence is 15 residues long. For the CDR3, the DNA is TGTGCCACCAGTGCCTTCGGGACAGTCCACAATGAGCAGTTCTTC. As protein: CATSAFGTVHNEQFF.

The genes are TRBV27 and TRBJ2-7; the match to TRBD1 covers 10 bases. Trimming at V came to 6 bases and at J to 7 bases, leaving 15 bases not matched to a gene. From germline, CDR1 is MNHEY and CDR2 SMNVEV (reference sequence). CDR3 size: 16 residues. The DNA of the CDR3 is TGTGCCAGCAGCCTATCCCCGGGACAGGGGCTAGAAGAGCAGTACTTC. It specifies CASSLSPGQGLEEQYF.

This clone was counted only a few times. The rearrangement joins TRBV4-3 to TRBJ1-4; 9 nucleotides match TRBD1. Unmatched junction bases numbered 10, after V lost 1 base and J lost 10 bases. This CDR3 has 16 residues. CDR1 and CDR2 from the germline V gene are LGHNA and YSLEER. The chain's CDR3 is CASSQVSGTGKGKLFF. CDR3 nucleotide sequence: TGCGCCAGCAGCCAAGTCTCTGGGACAGGGAAGGGAAAACTGTTTTTT.

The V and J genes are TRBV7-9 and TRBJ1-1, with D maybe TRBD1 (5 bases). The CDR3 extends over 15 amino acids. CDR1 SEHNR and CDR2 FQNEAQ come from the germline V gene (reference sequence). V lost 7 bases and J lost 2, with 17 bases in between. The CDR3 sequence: CASTPLGGLNTEAFF. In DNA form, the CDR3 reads TGTGCCAGCACTCCACTGGGGGGGTTAAACACTGAAGCTTTCTTT.

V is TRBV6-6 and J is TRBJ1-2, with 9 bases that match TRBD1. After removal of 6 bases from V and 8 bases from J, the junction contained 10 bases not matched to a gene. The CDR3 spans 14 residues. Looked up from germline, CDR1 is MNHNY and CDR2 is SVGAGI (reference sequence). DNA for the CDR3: TGTGCCAGCAGCCCTACCTGGACAGGGGAAGGCTACACCTTC. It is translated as CASSPTWTGEGYTF.

The CDR3 loop is CASSSSGLASETQYF. CDR3 in DNA: TGTGCCAGCAGCAGCTCGGGACTAGCTTCAGAGACCCAGTACTTC. The chain joins TRBV7-7 to TRBJ2-5, with TRBD2 matching over 9 bases. Germline values: CDR1 SSHAT, CDR2 FNYEAQ (reference sequence). The CDR3 is 15 residues long. Unmatched junction bases numbered 8, after V lost 5 bases and J lost 4 bases.

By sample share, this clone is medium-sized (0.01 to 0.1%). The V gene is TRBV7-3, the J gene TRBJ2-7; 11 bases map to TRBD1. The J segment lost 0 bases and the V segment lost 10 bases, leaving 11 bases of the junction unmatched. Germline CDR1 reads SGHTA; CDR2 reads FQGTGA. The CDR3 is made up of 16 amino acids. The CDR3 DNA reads TGTGCCAACGGGACAGGGGGACCCCTTAGCTCCTACGAGCAGTACTTC. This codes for CANGTGGPLSSYEQYF.